A single TCR beta chain is shown here with its context. Mismatch with germline at one junction end may stem from a read error. cDNA synthesis was performed by 5'RACE with 10-nucleotide random UMIs. TCRdb analysed the 5' RACE reads with MiXCR anew, one entry per CDR3 protein. This table holds about 59,000 distinct CDR3 sequences, 3% to 4.5% found once. CDR3 length equals 14 residues. Germline loops: CDR1 LGHDT, CDR2 YNNKEL (reference sequence). The sample originates from a study of neurological immune-mediated disorders. The chain joins TRBV3-1 to TRBJ1-5; D remains unclear. The source of this sequence is a woman aged 25 to 39 with multiple sclerosis. Sequences were obtained from PBMCs. The CDR3 loop reads CASSQGRRDQPQNF. For the CDR3, the DNA is TGTGCCAGCAGCCAAGGTCGGAGGGATCAGCCCCAGAATTTT.